This T cell receptor beta chain was found in a study of T cells after posttransplantation cyclophosphamide. Study-wide results and caveats: Recipient CMV seropositivity and CMV reactivation strongly tracked TRB clonality.

Of note for this clone: Its antigen is still unknown.

Measured with immunoSEQ multiplex PCR; TCRdb has only the in-frame clones, and not every one. The repertoire holds tens of thousands of clones, 95% to 98% seen once, with less than 0.2% in the top ten. The naive gate required viable CD3+CD4+ or CD3+CD8+ cells with CCR7+CD45RA+CD45RO-CD95-CD27+CD28+ phenotype. Germline CDR1 is MNHNS and CDR2 is SASEGT. This CDR3 comprises 16 residues. V lost 2 bases to trimming and J lost 4 bases; unmatched junction nucleotides: 6. The V call is TRBV6-1, the J call TRBJ1-3; 9 nucleotides agree with TRBD1. The TCR originated in a man in his forties or fifties in good health, CMV-negative, and a related stem cell transplant donor. The sample was naive CD4+ T cells sorted from PBMCs. CDR3 in DNA: TGTGCCAGCAGTGAAATGGGACAGGGATTCGGAAACACCATATATTTT. The encoded protein is CASSEMGQGFGNTIYF.